One sample yielded the 9 T cell receptor beta chains listed below, sequenced in a study of blood T cell repertoires in COVID-19. Some clones are missing from TCRdb's copy, which holds only in-frame ones; the method was immunoSEQ multiplex PCR. The sample yields about 270,000 clones, 65% to 90% seen once. The sample taken for sequencing was peripheral blood. These receptor sequences come from a human donor in a cohort sampled during active COVID-19.

The rearrangement joins TRBV6-5 to TRBJ2-7; D unresolved. Germline loops: CDR1 MNHEY, CDR2 SVGAGI. V lost 2 bases and J lost 5, with 10 bases in between. The CDR3 has 13 amino acids. This chain's CDR3 is CASSYPERDEQYF. For the CDR3, the DNA is TGTGCCAGCAGTTACCCTGAACGGGACGAGCAGTACTTC.

This sequence joins TRBV11-3 and TRBJ2-1; possible D gene TRBD2, 6 bases. Germline-derived CDR1 and CDR2 are SGHNT and YENEEA. V gave up 4 bases and J gave up 8 bases, with 9 bases separating them. This CDR3 region has 12 residues. Here the CDR3 DNA reads TGTGCCAGCAGCTCCTCGGGAGATGAGCAGTTCTTC. It encodes CASSSSGDEQFF.

V gene TRBV5-1 combines with J gene TRBJ2-5; 7 bases are shared with TRBD1. The germline V gene encodes CDR1 SGHRS and CDR2 YFSETQ. The V and J ends lost 4 bases and 3 bases, in that order; junction bases with no gene match: 12. The CDR3 has 16 amino acids. CDR3: CASSPAGTDLKETQYF. The CDR3 coding sequence is TGCGCCAGCAGCCCGGCCGGGACAGACCTTAAAGAGACCCAGTACTTC.

To note about this clone: Other nucleotide sequences from this sample produce the same CDR3. The CDR3 here is CASSLQETQYF. CDR3 nucleotides: TGTGCCAGCAGCCTCCAAGAGACCCAGTACTTC. The genes are TRBV11-2 and TRBJ2-5; D is ambiguous. The CDR3 is 11 amino acids. Germline CDR1 is SGHAT and CDR2 is FQNNGV. The V end was cut by 5 bases, the J end by 1 base, with 2 bases between.

This chain connects TRBV19 to TRBJ1-5; D is perhaps TRBD1 (6 bases). CDR1 LNHDA and CDR2 SQIVND come from the germline V gene (reference sequence). This CDR3 has 16 residues. V gave up 4 bases and J gave up 2 bases, with 15 bases separating them. The CDR3 protein is CASSSVAGAGNQPQHF. The CDR3 nucleotides read TGTGCCAGTAGTAGCGTTGCAGGGGCGGGCAATCAGCCCCAGCATTTT.

The chain uses TRBV27 and TRBJ1-2; 7 bases fit TRBD1. This CDR3 region has 15 residues. The junction had 10 bases not matched to a gene; V was cut back by 5 bases and J by 4 bases. The germline V gene has CDR1 MNHEY and CDR2 SMNVEV (reference sequence). The CDR3 loop is CASSLMVGTAYGYTF. The CDR3 nucleotides are TGTGCCAGCAGTCTCATGGTGGGGACAGCCTATGGCTACACCTTC.

This chain links TRBV9 with TRBJ2-5; 8 nucleotides match TRBD2. V lost 7 bases to trimming and J lost 4 bases; unmatched junction nucleotides: 6. The CDR3 loop spans 13 amino acids. CDR1 SGDLS and CDR2 YYNGEE come from the germline V gene. The CDR3 sequence is CASSTGGRETQYF. The CDR3 DNA is TGTGCCAGCTCGACGGGAGGGAGAGAGACCCAGTACTTC. Using reference TRBV9 and TRBJ2-5 for the parts outside the CDR3, the full variable domain is DSGVTQTPKHLITATGQRVTLRCSPRSGDLSVYWYQQSLDQGLQFLIQYYNGEERAKGNILERFSAQQFPDLHSELNLSSLELGDSALYFCASSTGGRETQYFGPGTRLLVL.

This clone was seen only a few times. This chain joins TRBV6-6 and TRBJ2-2; TRBD2 matches at 10 bases. Per the germline V gene, CDR1 is MNHNY and CDR2 is SVGAGI (reference sequence). J was trimmed by 4 bases and V by 6 bases; bases with no gene match: 8. This CDR3 is 16 amino acids long. DNA for the CDR3: TGTGCCAGCAGCCTACAGCCTAGCGGGAGCACCGGGGAGCTGTTTTTT. Protein product: CASSLQPSGSTGELFF.

The chain combines TRBV6-1 with TRBJ1-2, with 8 bases aligning to TRBD1. Germline loops: CDR1 MNHNS, CDR2 SASEGT. V trimming: 6 bases; J trimming: 5 bases; junction bases outside the gene matches: 11. The length of the CDR3 is 15 residues. The CDR3 DNA follows: TGTGCCAGCAGAACGGGGACAGGATATGGGTATGGCTACACCTTC. Translation gives CASRTGTGYGYGYTF.